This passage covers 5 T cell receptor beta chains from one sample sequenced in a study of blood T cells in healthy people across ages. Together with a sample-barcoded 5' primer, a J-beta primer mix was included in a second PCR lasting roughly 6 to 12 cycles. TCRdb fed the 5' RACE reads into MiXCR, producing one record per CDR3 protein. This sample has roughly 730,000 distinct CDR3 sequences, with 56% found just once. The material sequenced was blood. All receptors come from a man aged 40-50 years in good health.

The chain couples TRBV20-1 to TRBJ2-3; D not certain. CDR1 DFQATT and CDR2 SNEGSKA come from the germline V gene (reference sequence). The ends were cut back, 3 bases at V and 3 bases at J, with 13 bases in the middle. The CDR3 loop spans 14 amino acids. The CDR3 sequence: CSASKRAVTDTQYF. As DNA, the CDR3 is TGCAGTGCTAGCAAAAGGGCGGTTACAGATACGCAGTATTTT.

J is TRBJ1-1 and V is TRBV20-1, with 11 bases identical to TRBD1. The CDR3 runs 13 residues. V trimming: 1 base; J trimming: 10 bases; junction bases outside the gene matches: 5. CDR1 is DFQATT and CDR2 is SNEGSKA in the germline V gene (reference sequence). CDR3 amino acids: CSARGPGQGGAFF. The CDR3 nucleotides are TGCAGTGCTAGAGGACCGGGACAGGGGGGAGCTTTCTTT.

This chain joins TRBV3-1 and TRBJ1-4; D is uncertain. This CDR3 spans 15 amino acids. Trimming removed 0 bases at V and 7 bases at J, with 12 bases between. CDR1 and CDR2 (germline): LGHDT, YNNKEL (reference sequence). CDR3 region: CASSQDGSRSEKLFF. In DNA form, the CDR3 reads TGTGCCAGCAGCCAAGATGGCTCCAGGAGTGAAAAACTGTTTTTT.

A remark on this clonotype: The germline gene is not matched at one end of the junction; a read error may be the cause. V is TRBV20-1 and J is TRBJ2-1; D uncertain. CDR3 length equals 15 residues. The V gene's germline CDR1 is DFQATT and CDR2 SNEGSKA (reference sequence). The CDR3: CSARHSLSSYNEQLF. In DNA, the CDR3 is TGCAGTGCTAGACACAGCCTTAGCTCCTACAATGAGCAGCTCTTC.

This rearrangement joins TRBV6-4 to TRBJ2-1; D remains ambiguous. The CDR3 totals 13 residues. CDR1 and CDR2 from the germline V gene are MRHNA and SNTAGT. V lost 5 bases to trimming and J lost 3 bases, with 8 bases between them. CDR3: CASSKDDYNEQFF. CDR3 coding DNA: TGTGCCAGCAGTAAGGACGACTACAATGAGCAGTTCTTC.